The rows below give T cell receptor beta chains drawn from one sample of a study of T-cell memory formation after mild COVID-19. MiXCR, applied by TCRdb to the 5' RACE reads, yields one record per CDR3 protein. The sample contains 550,000 to 700,000 distinct CDR3 sequences, 17% of which appear only once. The specimen was PBMCs or a T cell subset sorted from them (not recorded which). Every receptor here comes from an adult woman who had mild COVID-19 (a few samples of this study predate the infection). Cell type and time point are not known. The CDR3 runs from the conserved cysteine through the conserved F or W. A D gene is named only where the DNA matches it firmly. The size field is filled for only some rows; it gives once, few, many or a size class.

size	D	V	J	DNA	CDR3
.	.	TRBV6-2/TRBV6-3	TRBJ1-3	TGTGCCAGCAGTTACGAGAGCCATGGAAACACCATATATTTT	CASSYESHGNTIYF
.	.	TRBV12-3/TRBV12-4	TRBJ1-2	TGTGCCAGCAGCCGCGACAGGCTCCAAACCCCAGCTAACTATGGCTACACCTTC	CASSRDRLQTPANYGYTF
few	.	TRBV3-1	TRBJ2-3	TGTGCCAGCAGCTCCCCGGGTCGGGCGCGCTCAGATACGCAGTATTTT	CASSSPGRARSDTQYF
many	TRBD2	TRBV7-2	TRBJ2-1	TGTGCCAGCAGCCGTTTGGCGGGAGGGCCGGGTGAGCAGTTCTTC	CASSRLAGGPGEQFF
.	.	TRBV12-3/TRBV12-4	TRBJ2-1	TGTGCCAGCAGCCAAGTGGGCGGAGAAGAGCAGTTCTTC	CASSQVGGEEQFF
many	TRBD2	TRBV15	TRBJ2-1	TGTGCCACCAGCAGCGCTCGGACTAGCGGGAGCTCCTACAATGAGCAGTTCTTC	CATSSARTSGSSYNEQFF
many	TRBD1	TRBV5-1	TRBJ2-7	TGCGCCAGCAGCCCCAGACAGGGGACGTCCTACGAGCAGTACTTC	CASSPRQGTSYEQYF
.	TRBD1	TRBV4-3	TRBJ2-7	TGCGCCAGCAGCCAAGGGGACAGGGACTCCTACGAGCAGTACTTC	CASSQGDRDSYEQYF
few	TRBD1	TRBV7-9	TRBJ2-4	TGTGCCAGCAGCTTAGACCAGGGACAGGCCAAAAACATTCAGTACTTC	CASSLDQGQAKNIQYF
.	.	TRBV19	TRBJ2-3	TGTGCCAGTAGTATAAGGGTTTCGGCGGATACGCAGTATTTT	CASSIRVSADTQYF
.	TRBD1	TRBV9	TRBJ1-1	TGTGCCAGCAGCGGATTGGACAGGGGGGTCACTGAAGCTTTCTTT	CASSGLDRGVTEAFF
few	TRBD1	TRBV6-6	TRBJ2-7	TGTGCCAGCAGTTACCCCGACAGGGGGAGGAACGAGCAGTACTTC	CASSYPDRGRNEQYF
.	.	TRBV12-3/TRBV12-4	TRBJ2-7	TGTGCCAGCAGTTTAACGAAACTGACAGGTCCCACCTACGAGCAGTACTTC	CASSLTKLTGPTYEQYF
.	.	TRBV27	TRBJ1-2	TGTGCCAGCGGGAAGTCGACAGGTCGATATGGCTACACCTTC	CASGKSTGRYGYTF